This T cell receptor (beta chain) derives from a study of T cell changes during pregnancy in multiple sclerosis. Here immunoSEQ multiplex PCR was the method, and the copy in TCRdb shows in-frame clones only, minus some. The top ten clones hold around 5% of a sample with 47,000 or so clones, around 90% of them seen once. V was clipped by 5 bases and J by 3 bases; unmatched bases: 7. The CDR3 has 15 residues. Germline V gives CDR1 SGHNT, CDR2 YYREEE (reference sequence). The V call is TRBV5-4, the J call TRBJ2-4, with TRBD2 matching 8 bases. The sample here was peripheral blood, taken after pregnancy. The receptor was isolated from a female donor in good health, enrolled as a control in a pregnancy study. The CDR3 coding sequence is TGTGCCAGCAGTGATAGTAGCGGGGTCAAAAACATTCAGTACTTC. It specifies CASSDSSGVKNIQYF.